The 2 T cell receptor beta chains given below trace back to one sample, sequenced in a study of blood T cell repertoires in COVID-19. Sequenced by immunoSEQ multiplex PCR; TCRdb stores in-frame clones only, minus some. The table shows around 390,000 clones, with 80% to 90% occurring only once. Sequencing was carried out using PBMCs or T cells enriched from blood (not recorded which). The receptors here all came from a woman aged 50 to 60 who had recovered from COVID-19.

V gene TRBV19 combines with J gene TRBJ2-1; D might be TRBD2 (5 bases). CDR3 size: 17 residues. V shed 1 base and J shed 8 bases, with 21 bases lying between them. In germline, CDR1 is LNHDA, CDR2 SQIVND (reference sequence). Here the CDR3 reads CASSIGLQTHRGHEQFF. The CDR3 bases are TGTGCCAGTAGTATAGGACTCCAGACTCACCGCGGGCATGAGCAGTTCTTC.

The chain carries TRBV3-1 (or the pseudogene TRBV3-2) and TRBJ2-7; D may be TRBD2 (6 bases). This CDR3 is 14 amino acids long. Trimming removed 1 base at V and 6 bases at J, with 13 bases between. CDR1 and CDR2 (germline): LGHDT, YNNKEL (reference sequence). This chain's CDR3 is CASSQGREVSEQYF. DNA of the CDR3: TGTGCCAGCAGCCAAGGCAGGGAGGTAAGCGAGCAGTACTTC.